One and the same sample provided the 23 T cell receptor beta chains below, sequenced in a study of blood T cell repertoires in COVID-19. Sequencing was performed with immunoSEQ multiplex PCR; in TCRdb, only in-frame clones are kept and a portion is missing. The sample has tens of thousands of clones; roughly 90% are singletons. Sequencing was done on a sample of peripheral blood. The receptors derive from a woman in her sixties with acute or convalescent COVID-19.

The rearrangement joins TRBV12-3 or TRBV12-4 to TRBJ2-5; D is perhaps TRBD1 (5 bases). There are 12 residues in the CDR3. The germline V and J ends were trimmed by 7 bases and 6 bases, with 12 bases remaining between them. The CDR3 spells CASNVQGKTQYF. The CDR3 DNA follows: TGTGCCAGCAATGTCCAGGGAAAGACCCAGTACTTC.

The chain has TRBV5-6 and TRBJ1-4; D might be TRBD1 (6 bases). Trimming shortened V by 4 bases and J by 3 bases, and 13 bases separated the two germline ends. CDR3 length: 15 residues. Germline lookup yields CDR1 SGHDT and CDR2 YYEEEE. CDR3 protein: CASSMNRVANEKLFF. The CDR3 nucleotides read TGTGCCAGCAGCATGAACAGGGTTGCTAATGAAAAACTGTTTTTT.

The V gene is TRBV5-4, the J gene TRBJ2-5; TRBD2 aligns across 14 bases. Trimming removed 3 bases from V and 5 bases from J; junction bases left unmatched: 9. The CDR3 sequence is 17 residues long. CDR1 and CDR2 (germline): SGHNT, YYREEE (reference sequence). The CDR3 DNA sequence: TGTGCCAGCAGCTCCAAGACTAGCGGGAGGGTCGGGGAGACCCAGTACTTC. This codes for CASSSKTSGRVGETQYF.

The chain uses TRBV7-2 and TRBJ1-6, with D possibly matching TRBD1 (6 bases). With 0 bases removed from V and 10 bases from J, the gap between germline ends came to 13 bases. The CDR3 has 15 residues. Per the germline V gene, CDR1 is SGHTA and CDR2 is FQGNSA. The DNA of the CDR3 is TGTGCCAGCAGCTTAGCGCACACAGGGCCCTCACCCCTCCACTTT. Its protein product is CASSLAHTGPSPLHF.

The CDR3, as DNA: TGTGCCAGCAGCCAAGGCCCGGTATCCAACTATGGCTACACCTTC. Encoded protein: CASSQGPVSNYGYTF. V usage is TRBV3-1 (or the pseudogene TRBV3-2) and J usage is TRBJ1-2; no clear D gene. The CDR3 is 15 residues long. V lost 1 base and J 2 bases, leaving 11 bases between the germline ends. Germline V lookup: CDR1 LGHDT, CDR2 YNNKEL (reference sequence).

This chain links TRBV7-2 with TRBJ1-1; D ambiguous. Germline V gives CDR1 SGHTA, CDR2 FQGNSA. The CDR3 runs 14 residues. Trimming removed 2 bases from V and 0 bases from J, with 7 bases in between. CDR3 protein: CASSLSGLNTEAFF. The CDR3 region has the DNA TGTGCCAGCAGCTTATCGGGGTTGAACACTGAAGCTTTCTTT.

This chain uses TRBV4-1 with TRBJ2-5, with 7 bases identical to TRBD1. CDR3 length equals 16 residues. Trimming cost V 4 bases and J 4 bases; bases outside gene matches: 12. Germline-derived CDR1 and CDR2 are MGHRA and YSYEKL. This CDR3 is CASSPKTGTVRETQYF. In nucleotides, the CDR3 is TGCGCCAGCAGCCCCAAAACCGGGACAGTGAGAGAGACCCAGTACTTC.

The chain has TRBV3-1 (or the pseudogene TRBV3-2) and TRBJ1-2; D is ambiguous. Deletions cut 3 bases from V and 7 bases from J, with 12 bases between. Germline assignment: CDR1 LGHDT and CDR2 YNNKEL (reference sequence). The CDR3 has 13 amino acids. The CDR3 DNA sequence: TGTGCCAGCAGCCACGGTACAGTTTCTGGCTACACCTTC. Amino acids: CASSHGTVSGYTF.

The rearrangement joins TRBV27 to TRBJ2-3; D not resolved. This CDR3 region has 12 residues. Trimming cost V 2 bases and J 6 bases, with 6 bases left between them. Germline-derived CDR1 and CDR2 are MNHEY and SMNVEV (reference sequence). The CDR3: CASSLILDTQYF. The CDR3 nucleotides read TGTGCCAGCAGTTTAATCCTTGATACGCAGTATTTT.

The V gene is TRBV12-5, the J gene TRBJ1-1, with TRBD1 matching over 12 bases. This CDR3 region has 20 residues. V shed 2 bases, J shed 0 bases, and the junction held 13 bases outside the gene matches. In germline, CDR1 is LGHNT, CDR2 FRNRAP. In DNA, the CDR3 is TGTGCTAGTGGTTTGTTCCCTAAGGGACAGGGGGCCTCCTTGAACACTGAAGCTTTCTTT. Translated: CASGLFPKGQGASLNTEAFF.

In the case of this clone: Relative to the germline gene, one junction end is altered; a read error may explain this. The chain's CDR3 is CASSLAGGPTDTQYF. As DNA, the CDR3 is TGTGCCAGCAGCCTAGCGGGAGGGCCGACAGATACGCAGTATTTT. This sequence joins TRBV7-7 and TRBJ2-3; 12 bases map to TRBD2. This CDR3 comprises 15 residues. The germline gives CDR1 SSHAT, CDR2 FNYEAQ (reference sequence).

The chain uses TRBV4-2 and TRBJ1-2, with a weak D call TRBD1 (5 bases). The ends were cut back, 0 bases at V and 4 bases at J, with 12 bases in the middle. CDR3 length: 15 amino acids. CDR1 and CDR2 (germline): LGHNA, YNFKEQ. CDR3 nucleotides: TGTGCCAGCAGCCAAGACCTCTTCGGGGGCTATGGCTACACCTTC. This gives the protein CASSQDLFGGYGYTF.

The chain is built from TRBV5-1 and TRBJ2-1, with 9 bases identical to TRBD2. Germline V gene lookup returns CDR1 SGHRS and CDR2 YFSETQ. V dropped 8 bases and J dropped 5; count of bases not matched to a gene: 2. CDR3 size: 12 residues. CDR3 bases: TGCGCCAGTGGGACTAGCCACAATGAGCAGTTCTTC. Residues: CASGTSHNEQFF.

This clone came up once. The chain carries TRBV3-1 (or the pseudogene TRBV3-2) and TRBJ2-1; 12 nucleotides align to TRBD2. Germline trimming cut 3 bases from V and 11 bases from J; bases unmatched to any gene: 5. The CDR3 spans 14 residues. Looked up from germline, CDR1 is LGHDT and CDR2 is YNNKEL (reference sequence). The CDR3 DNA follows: TGTGCCAGCAGCCAGGGACTAGCGGGCCAGAAGCAGTTCTTC. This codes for CASSQGLAGQKQFF.

Written as DNA, the CDR3 is TGCGCCAGCAGCTTGCAGGGGGTCCCAGATACGCAGTATTTT. It is translated as CASSLQGVPDTQYF. V and J are TRBV5-1 and TRBJ2-3; 7 bases line up with TRBD1. The trim removed 1 base at V and 4 bases at J, leaving 3 bases unmatched. The germline gives CDR1 SGHRS, CDR2 YFSETQ. This CDR3 has 14 amino acids.

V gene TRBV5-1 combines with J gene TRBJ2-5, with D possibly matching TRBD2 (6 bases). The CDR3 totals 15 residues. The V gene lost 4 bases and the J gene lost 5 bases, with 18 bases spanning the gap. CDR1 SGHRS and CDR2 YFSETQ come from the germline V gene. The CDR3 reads CASSKTWGGWETQYF. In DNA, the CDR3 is TGCGCCAGCAGCAAAACGTGGGGAGGTTGGGAGACCCAGTACTTC.

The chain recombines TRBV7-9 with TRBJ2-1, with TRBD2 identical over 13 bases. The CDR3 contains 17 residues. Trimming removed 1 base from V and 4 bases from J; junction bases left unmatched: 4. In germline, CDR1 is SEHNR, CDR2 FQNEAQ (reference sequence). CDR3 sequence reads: CASSLGQGLAGYNEQFF. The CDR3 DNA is TGTGCCAGCAGCTTAGGACAGGGACTAGCGGGATACAATGAGCAGTTCTTC.

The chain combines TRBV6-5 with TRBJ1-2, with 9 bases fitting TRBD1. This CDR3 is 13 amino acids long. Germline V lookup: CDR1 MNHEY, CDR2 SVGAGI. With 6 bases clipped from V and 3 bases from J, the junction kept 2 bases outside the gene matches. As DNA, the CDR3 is TGTGCCAGCAGCCGGACAGGGGACTATGGCTACACCTTC. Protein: CASSRTGDYGYTF.

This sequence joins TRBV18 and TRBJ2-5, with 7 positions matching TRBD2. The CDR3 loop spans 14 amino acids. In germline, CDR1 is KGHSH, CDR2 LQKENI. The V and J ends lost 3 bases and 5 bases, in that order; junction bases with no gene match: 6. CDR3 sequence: CASSPLLAIETQYF. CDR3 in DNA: TGTGCCAGCTCACCGCTACTAGCGATCGAGACCCAGTACTTC.

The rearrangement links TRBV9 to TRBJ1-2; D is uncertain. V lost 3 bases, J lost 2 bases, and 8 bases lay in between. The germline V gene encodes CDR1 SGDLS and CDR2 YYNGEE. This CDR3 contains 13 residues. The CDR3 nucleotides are TGTGCCAGCAGCGATCGACAAAACTATGGCTACACCTTC. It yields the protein CASSDRQNYGYTF.

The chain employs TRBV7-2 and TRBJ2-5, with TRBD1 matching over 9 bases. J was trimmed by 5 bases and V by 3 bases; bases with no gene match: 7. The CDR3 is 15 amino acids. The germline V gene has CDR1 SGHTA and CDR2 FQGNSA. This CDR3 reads CASSFPGQGDETQYF. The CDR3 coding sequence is TGTGCCAGCAGCTTTCCGGGACAGGGAGACGAGACCCAGTACTTC.

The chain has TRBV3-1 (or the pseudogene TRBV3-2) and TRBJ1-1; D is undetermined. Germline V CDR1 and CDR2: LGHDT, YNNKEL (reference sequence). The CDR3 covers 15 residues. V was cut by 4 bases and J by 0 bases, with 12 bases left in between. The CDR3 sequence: CASSPTPDLNTEAFF. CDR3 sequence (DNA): TGTGCCAGCAGCCCCACACCAGACTTGAACACTGAAGCTTTCTTT.

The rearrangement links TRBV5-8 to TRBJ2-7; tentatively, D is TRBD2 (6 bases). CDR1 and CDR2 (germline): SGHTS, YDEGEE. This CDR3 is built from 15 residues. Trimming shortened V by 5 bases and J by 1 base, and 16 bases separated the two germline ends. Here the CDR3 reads CASRPGLPSSYEQYV. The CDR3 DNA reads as TGTGCCAGCAGGCCGGGACTCCCATCATCCTACGAGCAGTACGTC.